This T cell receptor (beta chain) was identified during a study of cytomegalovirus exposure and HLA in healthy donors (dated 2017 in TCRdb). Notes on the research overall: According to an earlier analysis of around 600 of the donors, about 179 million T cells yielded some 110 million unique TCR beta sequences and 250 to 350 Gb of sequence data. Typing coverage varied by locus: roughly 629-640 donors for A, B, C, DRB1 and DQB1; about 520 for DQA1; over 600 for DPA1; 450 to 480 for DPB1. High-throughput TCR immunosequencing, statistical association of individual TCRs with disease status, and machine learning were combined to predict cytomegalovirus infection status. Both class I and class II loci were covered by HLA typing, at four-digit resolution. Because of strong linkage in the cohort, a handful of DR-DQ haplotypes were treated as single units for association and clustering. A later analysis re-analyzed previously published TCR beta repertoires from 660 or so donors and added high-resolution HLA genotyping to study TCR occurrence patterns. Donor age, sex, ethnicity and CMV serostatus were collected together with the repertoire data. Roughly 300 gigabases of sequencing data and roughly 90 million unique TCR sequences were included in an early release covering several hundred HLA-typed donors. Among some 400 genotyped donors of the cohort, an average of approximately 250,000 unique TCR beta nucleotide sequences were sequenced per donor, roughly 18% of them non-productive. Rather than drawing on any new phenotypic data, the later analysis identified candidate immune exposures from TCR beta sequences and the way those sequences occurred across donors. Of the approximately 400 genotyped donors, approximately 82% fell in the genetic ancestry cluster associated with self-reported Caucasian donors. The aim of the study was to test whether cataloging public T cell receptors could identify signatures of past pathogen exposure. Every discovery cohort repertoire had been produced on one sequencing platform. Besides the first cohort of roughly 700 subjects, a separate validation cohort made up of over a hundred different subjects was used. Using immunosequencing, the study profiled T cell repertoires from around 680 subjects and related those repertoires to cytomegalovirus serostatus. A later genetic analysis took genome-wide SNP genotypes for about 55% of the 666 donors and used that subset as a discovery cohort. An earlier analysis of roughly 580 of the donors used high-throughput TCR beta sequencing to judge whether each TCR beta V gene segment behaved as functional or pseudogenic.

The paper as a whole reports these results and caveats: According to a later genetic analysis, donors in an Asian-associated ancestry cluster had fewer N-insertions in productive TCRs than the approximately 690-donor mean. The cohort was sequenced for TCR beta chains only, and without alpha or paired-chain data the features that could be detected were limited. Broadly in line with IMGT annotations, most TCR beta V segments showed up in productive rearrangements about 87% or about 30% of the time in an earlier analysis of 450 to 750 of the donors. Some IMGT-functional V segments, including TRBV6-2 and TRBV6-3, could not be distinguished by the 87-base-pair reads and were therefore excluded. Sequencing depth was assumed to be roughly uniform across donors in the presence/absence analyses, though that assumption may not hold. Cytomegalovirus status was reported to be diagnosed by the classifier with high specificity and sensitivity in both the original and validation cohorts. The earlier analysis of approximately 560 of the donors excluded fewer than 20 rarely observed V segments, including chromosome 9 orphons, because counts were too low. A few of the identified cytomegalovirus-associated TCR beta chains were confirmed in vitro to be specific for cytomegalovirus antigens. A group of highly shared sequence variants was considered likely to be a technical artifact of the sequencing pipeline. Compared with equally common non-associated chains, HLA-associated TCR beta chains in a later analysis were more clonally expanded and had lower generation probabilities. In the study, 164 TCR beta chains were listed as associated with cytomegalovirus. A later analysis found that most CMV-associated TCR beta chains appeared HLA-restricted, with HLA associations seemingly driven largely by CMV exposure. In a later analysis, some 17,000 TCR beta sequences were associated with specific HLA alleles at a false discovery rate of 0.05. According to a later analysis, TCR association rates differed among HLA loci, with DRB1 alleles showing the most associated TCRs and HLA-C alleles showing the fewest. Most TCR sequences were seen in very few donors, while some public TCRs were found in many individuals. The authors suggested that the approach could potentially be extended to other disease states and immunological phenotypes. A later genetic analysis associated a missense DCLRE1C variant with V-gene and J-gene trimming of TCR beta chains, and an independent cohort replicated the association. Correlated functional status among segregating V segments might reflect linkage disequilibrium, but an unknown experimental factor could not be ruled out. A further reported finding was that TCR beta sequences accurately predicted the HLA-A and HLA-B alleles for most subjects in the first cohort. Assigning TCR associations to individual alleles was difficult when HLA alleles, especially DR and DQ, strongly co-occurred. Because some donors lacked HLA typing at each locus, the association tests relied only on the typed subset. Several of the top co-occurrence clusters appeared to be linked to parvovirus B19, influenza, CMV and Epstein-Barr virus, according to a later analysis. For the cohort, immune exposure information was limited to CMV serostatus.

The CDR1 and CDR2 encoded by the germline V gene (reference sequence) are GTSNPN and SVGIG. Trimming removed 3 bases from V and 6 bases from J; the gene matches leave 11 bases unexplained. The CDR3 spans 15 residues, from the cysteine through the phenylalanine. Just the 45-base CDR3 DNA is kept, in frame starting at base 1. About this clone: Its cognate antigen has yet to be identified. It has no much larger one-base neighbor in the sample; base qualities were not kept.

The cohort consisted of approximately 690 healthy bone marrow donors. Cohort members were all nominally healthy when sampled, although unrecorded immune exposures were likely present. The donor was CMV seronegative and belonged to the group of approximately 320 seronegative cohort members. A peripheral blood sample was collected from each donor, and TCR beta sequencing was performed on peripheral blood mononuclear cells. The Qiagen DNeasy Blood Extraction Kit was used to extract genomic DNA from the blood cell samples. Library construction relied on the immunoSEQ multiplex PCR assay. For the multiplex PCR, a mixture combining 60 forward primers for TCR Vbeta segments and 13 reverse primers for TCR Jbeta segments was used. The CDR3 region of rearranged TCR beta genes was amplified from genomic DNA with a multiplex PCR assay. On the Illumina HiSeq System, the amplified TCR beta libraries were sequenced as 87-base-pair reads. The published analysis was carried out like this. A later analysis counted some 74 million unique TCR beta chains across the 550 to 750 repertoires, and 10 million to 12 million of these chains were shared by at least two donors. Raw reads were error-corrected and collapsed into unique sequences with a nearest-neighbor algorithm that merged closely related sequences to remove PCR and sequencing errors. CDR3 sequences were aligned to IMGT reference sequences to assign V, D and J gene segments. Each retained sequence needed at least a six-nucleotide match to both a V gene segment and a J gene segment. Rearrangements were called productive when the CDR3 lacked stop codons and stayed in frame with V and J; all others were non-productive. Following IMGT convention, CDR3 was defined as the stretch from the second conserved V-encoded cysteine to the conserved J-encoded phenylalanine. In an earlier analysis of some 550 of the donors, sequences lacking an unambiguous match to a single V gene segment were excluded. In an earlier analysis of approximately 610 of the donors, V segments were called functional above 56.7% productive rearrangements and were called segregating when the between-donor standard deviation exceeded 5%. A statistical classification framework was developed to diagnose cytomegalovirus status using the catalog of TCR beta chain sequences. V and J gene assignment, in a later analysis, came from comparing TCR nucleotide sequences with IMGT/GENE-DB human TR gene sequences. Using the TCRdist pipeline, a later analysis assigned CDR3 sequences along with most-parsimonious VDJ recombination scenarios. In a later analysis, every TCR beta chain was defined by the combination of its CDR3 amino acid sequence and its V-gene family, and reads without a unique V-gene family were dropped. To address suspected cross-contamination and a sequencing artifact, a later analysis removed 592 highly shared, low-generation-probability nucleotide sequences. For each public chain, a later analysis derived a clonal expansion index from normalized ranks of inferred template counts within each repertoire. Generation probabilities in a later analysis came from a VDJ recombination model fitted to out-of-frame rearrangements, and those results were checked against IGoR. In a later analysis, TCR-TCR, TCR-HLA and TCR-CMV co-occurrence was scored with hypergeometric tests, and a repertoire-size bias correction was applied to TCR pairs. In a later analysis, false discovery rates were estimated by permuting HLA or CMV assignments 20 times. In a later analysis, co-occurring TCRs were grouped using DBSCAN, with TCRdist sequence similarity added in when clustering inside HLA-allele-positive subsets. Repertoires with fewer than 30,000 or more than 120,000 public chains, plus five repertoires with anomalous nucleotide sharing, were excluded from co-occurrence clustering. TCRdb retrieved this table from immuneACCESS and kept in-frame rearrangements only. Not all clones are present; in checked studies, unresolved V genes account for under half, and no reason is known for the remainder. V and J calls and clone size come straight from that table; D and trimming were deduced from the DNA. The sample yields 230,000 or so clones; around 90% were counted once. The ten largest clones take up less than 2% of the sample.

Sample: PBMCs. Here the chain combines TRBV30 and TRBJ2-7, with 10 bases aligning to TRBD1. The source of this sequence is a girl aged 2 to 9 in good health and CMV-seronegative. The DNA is TGTGCCTGGAGCCACCCGGGACAGGGGTTATTCGAGCAGTACTTC. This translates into CAWSHPGQGLFEQYF.